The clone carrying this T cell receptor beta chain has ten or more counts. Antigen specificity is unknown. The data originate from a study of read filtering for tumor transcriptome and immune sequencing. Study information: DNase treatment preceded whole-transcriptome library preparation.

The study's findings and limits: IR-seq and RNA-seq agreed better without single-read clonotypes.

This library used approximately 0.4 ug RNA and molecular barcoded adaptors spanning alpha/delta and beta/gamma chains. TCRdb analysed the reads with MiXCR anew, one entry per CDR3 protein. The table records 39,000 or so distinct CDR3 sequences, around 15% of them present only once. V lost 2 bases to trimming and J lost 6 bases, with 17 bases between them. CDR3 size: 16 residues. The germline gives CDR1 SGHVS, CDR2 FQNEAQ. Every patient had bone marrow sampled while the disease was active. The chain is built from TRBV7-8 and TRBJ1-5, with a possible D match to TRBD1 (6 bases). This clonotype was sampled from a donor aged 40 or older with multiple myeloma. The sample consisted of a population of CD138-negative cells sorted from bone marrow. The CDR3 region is CASSLLRGRIGQPQHF. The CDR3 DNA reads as TGTGCCAGCAGCTTATTAAGGGGGAGGATTGGTCAGCCCCAGCATTTT.